The clone carrying this TCR beta chain appeared many times. This specimen belongs to a study of regulatory T cells in long-lasting Graves disease. Study as a whole: Graves' patients, newly diagnosed, had taken antithyroid drugs under 3 months.

Time point in this sample: newly diagnosed GD, antithyroid drugs for less than 3 months. Making the TCR library involved RNA that had been extracted from PBMCs. Sequencing libraries for TCR beta were prepared with iRepertoire HTBI primers and Arm-PCR of CDR3 regions. TCRdb reanalysed the multiplex PCR reads using MiXCR and keeps one entry per CDR3 protein. This sample has fewer than 400,000 distinct CDR3 sequences; over 15% occur once, and the top ten carry more than 30%. The clonotype was recovered from a female donor with Graves disease. The material was peripheral blood mononuclear cells (PBMCs), obtained at new diagnosis, from a patient treated with antithyroid drugs.

The CDR3 here is CASSASSEGGTGPLGETQYF. The CDR3 DNA reads as TGCGCCAGCAGTGCCTCCTCCGAAGGGGGGACAGGGCCTTTAGGAGAGACCCAGTACTTC. J is TRBJ2-5 and V is TRBV10-2; 9 bases align to TRBD1. The CDR3 consists of 20 residues. The junction had 22 bases not matched to a gene; V was cut back by 4 bases and J by 4 bases. Germline values: CDR1 WSHSY, CDR2 SAAADI.